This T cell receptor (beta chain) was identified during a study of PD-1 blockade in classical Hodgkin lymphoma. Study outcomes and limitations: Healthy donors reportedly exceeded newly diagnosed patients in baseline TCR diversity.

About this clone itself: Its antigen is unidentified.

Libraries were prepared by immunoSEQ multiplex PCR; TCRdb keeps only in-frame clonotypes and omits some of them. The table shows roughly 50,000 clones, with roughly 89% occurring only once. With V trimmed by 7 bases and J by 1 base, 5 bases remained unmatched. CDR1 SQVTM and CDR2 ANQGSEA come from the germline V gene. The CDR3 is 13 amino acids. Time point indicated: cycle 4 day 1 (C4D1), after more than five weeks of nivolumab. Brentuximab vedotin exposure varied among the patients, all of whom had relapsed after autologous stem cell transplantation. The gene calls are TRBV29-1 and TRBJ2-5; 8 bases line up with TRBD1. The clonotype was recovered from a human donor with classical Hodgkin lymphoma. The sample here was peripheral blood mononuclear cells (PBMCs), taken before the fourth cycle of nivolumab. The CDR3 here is CSDITGGQETQYF. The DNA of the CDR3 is TGCAGCGATATCACAGGGGGCCAAGAGACCCAGTACTTC.